These T cell receptor beta chains were read from a single sample in a study of blood T cells in healthy people across ages. TCRdb ran MiXCR on the 5' RACE reads and lists one entry per CDR3 protein. The table records approximately 800,000 distinct CDR3 sequences, roughly three fifths of them present only once. Specimen: blood. Every receptor here comes from a middle-aged man in good health. Each CDR3 is given with its conserved first and last residue. A D gene is named only where the DNA matches it firmly. Part of the rows lack a size; the others show once, few, many or a class for expanded clones.

v_gene	abundance	d_gene	j_gene	CDR3nt	CDR3aa
TRBV6-5	few	NA	TRBJ1-4	TGTGCCAGCAGCCCGAATGGGGCTAATGAAAAACTGTTTTTT	CASSPNGANEKLFF
TRBV25-1	once	TRBD1	TRBJ2-6	TGTGCCAGCGGCCGCGGACGGACAGGGGGTTCTGGGGCCAACGTCCTGACTTTC	CASGRGRTGGSGANVLTF
TRBV3-1	NA	TRBD2	TRBJ2-3	TGTGCCAGCAGCCCCGGAATCGGGGGGGGCACAGATACGCAGTATTTT	CASSPGIGGGTDTQYF
TRBV12-3/TRBV12-4	once	NA	TRBJ2-1	TGTGCCAGCAGTTTCGATCTCTACAATGAGCAGTTCTTC	CASSFDLYNEQFF
TRBV7-2	few	NA	TRBJ1-2	TGTGCCAGCAGCTTATCAAGAAACACCAAGTATGGCTACACCTTC	CASSLSRNTKYGYTF
TRBV9	few	NA	TRBJ2-5	TGTGCCAGCAGGGACCGGGACGGGCACCCCCAAGAGACCCAGTACTTC	CASRDRDGHPQETQYF
TRBV20-1	NA	NA	TRBJ2-1	TGCAGTGCTAGCGGTGACGATTACAATGAGCAGTTCTTC	CSASGDDYNEQFF
TRBV4-1	once	TRBD1	TRBJ2-7	TGCGCCAGCAGCCAAAGGGACAGCTCAACAGGCTACGAGCGGTACTTC	CASSQRDSSTGYERYF
TRBV7-3	NA	NA	TRBJ1-2	TGTGCCAGCAGCAATACCGGGACAATCGGTAGTGGCTACACCTTC	CASSNTGTIGSGYTF
TRBV20-1	NA	NA	TRBJ1-6	TGCAGTGCTAGGCTCGGACGGGGGTCCTATAATTCACCCCTCCACTTT	CSARLGRGSYNSPLHF
TRBV7-8	few	NA	TRBJ2-3	TGTGCCAGCAACCCGGGGGCCAGCGATGGCACAGATACGCAGTATTTT	CASNPGASDGTDTQYF
TRBV29-1	NA	NA	TRBJ2-1	TGCAGCGCCAAACTAAATTCCAATGAGCAGTTCTTC	CSAKLNSNEQFF
TRBV14	many	NA	TRBJ2-5	TGTGCCAGCAGCCCATTAGGACAGTTTCAAGAGACCCAGTACTTC	CASSPLGQFQETQYF
TRBV20-1	NA	TRBD1	TRBJ1-2	TGCAGTGCTAGCGAGACAGGGGAAGGCTACACCTTC	CSASETGEGYTF
TRBV7-2	NA	NA	TRBJ2-3	TGTGCCAGCAGCTTAGAACAGGGCCATGCAGGTACGCAGTATTTT	CASSLEQGHAGTQYF
TRBV5-1	NA	TRBD2	TRBJ2-3	TGCGCCAGCAGCGCCATAGCGGGGAGCACAGATACGCAGTATTTT	CASSAIAGSTDTQYF
TRBV4-3	few	NA	TRBJ1-4	TGCGCCAGCAGCCGAACTCTCCAGGCGCGGCGTGTTGAAAAACTGTTTTTT	CASSRTLQARRVEKLFF